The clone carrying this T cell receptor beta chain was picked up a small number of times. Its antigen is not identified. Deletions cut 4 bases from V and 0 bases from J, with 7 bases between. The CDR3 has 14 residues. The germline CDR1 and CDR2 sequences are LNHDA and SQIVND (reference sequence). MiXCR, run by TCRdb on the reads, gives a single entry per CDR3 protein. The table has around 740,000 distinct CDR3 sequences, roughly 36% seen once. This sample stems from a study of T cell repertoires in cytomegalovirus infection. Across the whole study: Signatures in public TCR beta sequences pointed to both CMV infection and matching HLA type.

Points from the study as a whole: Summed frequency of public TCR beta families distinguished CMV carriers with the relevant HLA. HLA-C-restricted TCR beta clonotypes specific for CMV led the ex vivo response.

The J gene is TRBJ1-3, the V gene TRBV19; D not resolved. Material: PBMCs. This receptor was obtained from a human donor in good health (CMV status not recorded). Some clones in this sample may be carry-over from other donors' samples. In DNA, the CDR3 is TGTGCCAGTAGTACGACGCGCTCTGGAAACACCATATATTTT. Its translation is CASSTTRSGNTIYF.